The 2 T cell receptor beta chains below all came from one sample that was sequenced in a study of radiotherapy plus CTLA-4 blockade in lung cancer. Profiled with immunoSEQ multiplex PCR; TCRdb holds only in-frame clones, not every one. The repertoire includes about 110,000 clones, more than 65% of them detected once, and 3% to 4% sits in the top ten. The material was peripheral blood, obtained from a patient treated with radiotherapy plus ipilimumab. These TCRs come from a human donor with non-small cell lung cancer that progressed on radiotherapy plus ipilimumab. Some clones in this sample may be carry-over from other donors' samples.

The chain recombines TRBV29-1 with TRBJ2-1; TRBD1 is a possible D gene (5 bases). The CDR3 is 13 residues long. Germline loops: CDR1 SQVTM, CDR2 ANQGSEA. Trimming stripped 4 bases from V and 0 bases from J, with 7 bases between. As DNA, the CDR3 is TGCAGCGTTGTTGACAGCTCCTACAATGAGCAGTTCTTC. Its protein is CSVVDSSYNEQFF.

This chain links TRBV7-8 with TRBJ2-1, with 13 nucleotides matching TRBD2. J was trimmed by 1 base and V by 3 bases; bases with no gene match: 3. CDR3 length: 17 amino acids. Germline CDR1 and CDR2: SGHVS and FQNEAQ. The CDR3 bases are TGTGCCAGCAGCTTGACACTAGCGGGGGGGTCCTACAATGAGCAGTTCTTC. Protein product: CASSLTLAGGSYNEQFF.